The next 8 T cell receptor beta chains were all read from a single sample in a study of blood T cell repertoires in COVID-19. The table came from immunoSEQ multiplex PCR; TCRdb's copy has only in-frame clones and leaves some out. The table lists more than 110,000 clones, around 79% of them singletons, with around 3% in the top ten. Sequencing input: PBMCs or T cells enriched from blood (not recorded which). These receptors were obtained from a woman aged 50 to 60 who had recovered from COVID-19.

The chain uses TRBV4-1 and TRBJ1-1, with TRBD1 identical over 11 bases. The V gene's germline CDR1 is MGHRA and CDR2 YSYEKL. J gave up 3 bases and V 2 bases, and 2 bases lay outside the gene matches. The CDR3 is made up of 15 amino acids. In DNA form, the CDR3 reads TGCGCCAGCAGCCAACCGGGACAGGGGGACACTGAAGCTTTCTTT. Translating it yields CASSQPGQGDTEAFF.

The chain is built from TRBV21-1 and TRBJ2-5; the DNA was not compared with TRBD1, the D call given in the table. TRBV21-1 is shown as a pseudogene. The CDR3 extends over 14 amino acids. The CDR3 protein is CASSRETGKETQYF. As DNA, the CDR3 is TGTGCCAGCAGCAGAGAGACAGGAAAAGAGACCCAGTACTTC.

The genes are TRBV27 and TRBJ2-1; TRBD1 might be the D (5 bases). The V and J ends lost 4 bases and 7 bases respectively, with 17 bases between them. The V gene's germline CDR1 is MNHEY and CDR2 SMNVEV (reference sequence). This CDR3 is 15 amino acids long. DNA of the CDR3: TGTGCCAGCAGTTGGGGCGTGGCTTTGGGTAATGAGCAGTTCTTC. Translating it yields CASSWGVALGNEQFF.

The rearrangement joins TRBV6-5 to TRBJ2-5, with D tentatively TRBD1 (5 bases). Trimming shortened V by 5 bases and J by 5 bases, and 9 bases separated the two germline ends. Per germline, CDR1 MNHEY and CDR2 SVGAGI. CDR3 size: 12 residues. CDR3 coding DNA: TGTGCCAGCAGTATACACAGGGAGACCCAGTACTTC. Translation gives CASSIHRETQYF.

The chain combines TRBV11-3 with TRBJ1-3, with unresolved D. Trimming stripped 5 bases from V and 3 bases from J, with 14 bases between. Germline V gene data show CDR1 as SGHNT and CDR2 as YENEEA. This CDR3 has 15 amino acids. CDR3 coding DNA: TGTGCCAGCAGCATCCCGGGAACCCGTGGAAACACCATATATTTT. Amino acids: CASSIPGTRGNTIYF.

This clone was seen only a few times. CDR3 bases: TGTGCCTGGAGTGTAGCGGTGGGGAATGAGCAGTTCTTC. Protein product: CAWSVAVGNEQFF. V is TRBV30 and J is TRBJ2-1, with D possibly being TRBD2 (5 bases). The germline V gene has CDR1 GTSNPN and CDR2 SVGIG (reference sequence). Trimming cost V 0 bases and J 7 bases, with 10 bases left between them. This CDR3 has 13 amino acids.

Many counts were recorded for this clone. The rearrangement uses TRBV10-1 and TRBJ2-1, with D uncertain. Per the germline V gene, CDR1 is WNHNN and CDR2 is SYGVQD (reference sequence). This CDR3 contains 13 residues. V lost 0 bases to trimming and J lost 7 bases, with 7 bases between them. The CDR3 loop is CASSESMANEQFF. CDR3 nucleotides: TGCGCCAGCAGTGAGTCGATGGCAAATGAGCAGTTCTTC.

This clone occurred a few times. The V gene is TRBV5-5, the J gene TRBJ2-5; D ambiguous. The CDR3 contains 14 residues. V lost 4 bases and J 5 bases, leaving 15 bases between the germline ends. Germline V gene sequence: CDR1 SGHKS, CDR2 YYEKEE (reference sequence). The CDR3 reads CASSLLTSEETQYF. CDR3 nucleotides: TGTGCCAGCAGCCTTCTTACGTCCGAGGAGACCCAGTACTTC.